The rows below give T cell receptor beta chains drawn from one sample of a study of T cell responses to AZD1222 COVID-19 vaccine. Sequencing used immunoSEQ multiplex PCR; TCRdb keeps in-frame clones, though not all of them. The table records over 120,000 clones, 80% to 95% of them present only once. The source material was peripheral blood, sampled on day 0 of AZD1222 vaccination. Source of these receptors: an adult in good health. Both conserved end residues are part of each CDR3. D genes are given only for firm matches. Only some rows state a clone size, as once, few, many or a class for expanded clones.

TRBD1,NA,TRBJ1-1,TRBV18,TGTGCCAGCTCACCAAGTTCGAGGGGGCAGGCTGAAGCTTTCTTT,CASSPSSRGQAEAFF
NA,NA,TRBJ1-1,TRBV21-1,TGTGCCAGCCCTGTCAGGGACACTGAAGCTTTCTTT,CASPVRDTEAFF
NA,NA,TRBJ1-1,TRBV19,TGTGCCAGTAGTATAGTGGGAACCCGAGTAGCTTTCTTT,CASSIVGTRVAFF
TRBD2,NA,TRBJ2-7,TRBV5-1,TGCGCCAGCAGCCTGATGACTAGCGGAGACTACGAGCAGTACTTC,CASSLMTSGDYEQYF
NA,NA,TRBJ2-5,TRBV24-1,TGTGCCACCCCCCGTTCGTCCCGAGGAGGGGAGACCCAGTACTTC,CATPRSSRGGETQYF
TRBD1,NA,TRBJ2-5,TRBV15,TGTGCCACCAGCAGAGATTTTCGGGACAGGGGTGAGACCCAGTACTTC,CATSRDFRDRGETQYF
NA,NA,TRBJ1-5,TRBV28,TGTGCCAGCAATCTAGGATCGGGGTTCGGCAATCAGCCCCAGCATTTT,CASNLGSGFGNQPQHF
TRBD2,NA,TRBJ2-3,TRBV27,TGTGCCAGCAGTTTAGGCGGGGGGGCGAATACGCAGTATTTT,CASSLGGGANTQYF
NA,few,TRBJ2-7,TRBV5-1,TGCGCCAGCAGCTTGGGCGTTTACGAGCAGTACTTC,CASSLGVYEQYF
TRBD1,NA,TRBJ2-7,TRBV6-5,TGTGCCAGCAGCCTGGGACAGGGGGCCTACGAGCAGTACTTC,CASSLGQGAYEQYF